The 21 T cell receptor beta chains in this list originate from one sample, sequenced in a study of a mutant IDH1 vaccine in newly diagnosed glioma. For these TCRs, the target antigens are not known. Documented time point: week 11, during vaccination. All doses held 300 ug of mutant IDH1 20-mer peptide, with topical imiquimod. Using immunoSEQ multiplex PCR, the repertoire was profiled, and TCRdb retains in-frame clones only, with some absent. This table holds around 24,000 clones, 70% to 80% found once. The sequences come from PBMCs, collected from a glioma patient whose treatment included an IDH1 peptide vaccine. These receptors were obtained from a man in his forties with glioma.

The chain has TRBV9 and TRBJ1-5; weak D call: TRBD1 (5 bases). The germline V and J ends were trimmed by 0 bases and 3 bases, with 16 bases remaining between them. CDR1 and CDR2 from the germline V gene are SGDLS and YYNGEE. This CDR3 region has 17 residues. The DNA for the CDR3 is TGTGCCAGCAGCGTAGGTCCTCAGGGTTCACTCAATCAGCCCCAGCATTTT. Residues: CASSVGPQGSLNQPQHF.

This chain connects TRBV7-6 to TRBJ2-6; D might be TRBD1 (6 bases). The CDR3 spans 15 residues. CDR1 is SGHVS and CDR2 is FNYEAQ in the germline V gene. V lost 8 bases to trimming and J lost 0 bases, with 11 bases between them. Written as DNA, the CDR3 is TGTGCCAGCGTGGACAGCAGCTCTGGGGCCAACGTCCTGACTTTC. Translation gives CASVDSSSGANVLTF.

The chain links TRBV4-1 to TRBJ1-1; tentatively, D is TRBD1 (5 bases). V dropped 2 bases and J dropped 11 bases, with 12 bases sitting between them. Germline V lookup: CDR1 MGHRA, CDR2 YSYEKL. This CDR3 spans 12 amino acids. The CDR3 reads CASSQSGTGAFF. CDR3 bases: TGCGCCAGCAGCCAATCGGGGACTGGGGCTTTCTTT.

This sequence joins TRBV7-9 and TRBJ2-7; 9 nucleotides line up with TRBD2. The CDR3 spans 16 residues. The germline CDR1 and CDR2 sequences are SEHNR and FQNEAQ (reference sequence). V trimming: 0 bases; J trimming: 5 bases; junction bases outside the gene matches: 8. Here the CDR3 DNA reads TGTGCCAGCAGCTTAGCGGGGGGACTAGCTCCCCACGAGCAGTACTTC. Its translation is CASSLAGGLAPHEQYF.

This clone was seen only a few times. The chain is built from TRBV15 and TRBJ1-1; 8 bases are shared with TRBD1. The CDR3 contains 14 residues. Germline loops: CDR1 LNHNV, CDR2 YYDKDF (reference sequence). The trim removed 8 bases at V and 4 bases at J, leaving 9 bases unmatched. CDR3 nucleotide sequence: TGTGCCACCTCGCAGGGGGCGCTTAGCACTGAAGCTTTCTTT. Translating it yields CATSQGALSTEAFF. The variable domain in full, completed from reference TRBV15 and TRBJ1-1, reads DAMVIQNPRYQVTQFGKPVTLSCSQTLNHNVMYWYQQKSSQAPKLLFHYYDKDFNNEADTPDNFQSRRPNTSFCFLDIRSPGLGDTAMYLCATSQGALSTEAFFGQGTRLTVV.

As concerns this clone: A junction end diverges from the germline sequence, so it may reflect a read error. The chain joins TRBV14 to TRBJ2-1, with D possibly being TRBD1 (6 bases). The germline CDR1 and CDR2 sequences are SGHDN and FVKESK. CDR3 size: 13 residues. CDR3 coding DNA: TGTGCCAGCAGCCAAGGTCGGACTGGACAGTGGCTCTTC. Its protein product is CASSQGRTGQWLF.

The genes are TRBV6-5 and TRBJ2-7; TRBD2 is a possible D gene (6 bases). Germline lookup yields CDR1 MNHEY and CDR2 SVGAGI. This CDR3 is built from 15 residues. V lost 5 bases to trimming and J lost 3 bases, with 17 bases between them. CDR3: CASSLDRVGLYEQYF. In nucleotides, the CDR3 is TGTGCCAGCAGTCTCGACAGAGTGGGACTCTACGAGCAGTACTTC.

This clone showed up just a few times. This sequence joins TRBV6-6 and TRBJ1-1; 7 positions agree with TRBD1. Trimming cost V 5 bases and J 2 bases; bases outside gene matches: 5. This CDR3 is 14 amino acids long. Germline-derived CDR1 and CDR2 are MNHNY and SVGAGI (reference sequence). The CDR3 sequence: CASSPGTANTEAFF. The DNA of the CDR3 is TGTGCCAGCAGTCCGGGGACAGCAAACACTGAAGCTTTCTTT.

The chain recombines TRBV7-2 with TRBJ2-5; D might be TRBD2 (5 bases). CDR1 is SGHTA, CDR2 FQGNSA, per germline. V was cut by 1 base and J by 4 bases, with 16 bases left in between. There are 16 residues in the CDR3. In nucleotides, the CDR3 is TGTGCCAGCAGCTTAGTCGTGGCAGCAGAGGGAGAGACCCAGTACTTC. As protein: CASSLVVAAEGETQYF.

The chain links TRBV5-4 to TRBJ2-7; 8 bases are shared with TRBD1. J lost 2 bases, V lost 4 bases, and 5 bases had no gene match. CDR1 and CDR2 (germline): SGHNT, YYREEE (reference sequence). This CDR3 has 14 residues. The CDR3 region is CASSTGTGTYEQYF. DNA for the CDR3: TGTGCCAGCAGCACGGGGACAGGAACCTACGAGCAGTACTTC.

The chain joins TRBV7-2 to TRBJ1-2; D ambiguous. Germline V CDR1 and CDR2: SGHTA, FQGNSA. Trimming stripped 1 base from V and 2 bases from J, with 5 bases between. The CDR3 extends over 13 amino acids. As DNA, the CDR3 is TGTGCCAGCAGCTTAGACGGCAACTATGGCTACACCTTC. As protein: CASSLDGNYGYTF.

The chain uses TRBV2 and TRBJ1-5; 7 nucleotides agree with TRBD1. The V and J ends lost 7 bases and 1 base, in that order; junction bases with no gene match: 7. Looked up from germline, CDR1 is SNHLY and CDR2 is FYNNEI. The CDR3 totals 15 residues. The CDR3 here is CASNRDSRSNQPQHF. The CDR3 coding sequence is TGTGCCAGCAACCGGGACAGTAGAAGCAATCAGCCCCAGCATTTT.

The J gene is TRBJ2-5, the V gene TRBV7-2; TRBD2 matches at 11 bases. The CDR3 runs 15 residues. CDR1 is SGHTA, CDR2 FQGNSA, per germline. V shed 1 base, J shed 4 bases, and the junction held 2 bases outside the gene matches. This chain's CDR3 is CASSLGSGRGETQYF. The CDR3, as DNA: TGTGCCAGCAGCTTAGGTAGCGGGAGGGGAGAGACCCAGTACTTC.

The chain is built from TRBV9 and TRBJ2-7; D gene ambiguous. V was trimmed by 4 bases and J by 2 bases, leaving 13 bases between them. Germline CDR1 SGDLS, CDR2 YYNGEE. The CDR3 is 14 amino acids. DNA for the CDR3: TGTGCCAGCAGCCCGCGTTTCGAGACCTACGAGCAGTACTTC. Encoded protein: CASSPRFETYEQYF. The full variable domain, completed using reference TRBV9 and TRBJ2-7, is DSGVTQTPKHLITATGQRVTLRCSPRSGDLSVYWYQQSLDQGLQFLIQYYNGEERAKGNILERFSAQQFPDLHSELNLSSLELGDSALYFCASSPRFETYEQYFGPGTRLTVT.

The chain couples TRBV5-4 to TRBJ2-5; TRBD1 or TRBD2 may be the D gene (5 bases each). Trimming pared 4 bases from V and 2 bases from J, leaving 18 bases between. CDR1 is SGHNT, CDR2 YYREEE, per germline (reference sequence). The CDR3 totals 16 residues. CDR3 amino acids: CASSPGAFGRQETQYF. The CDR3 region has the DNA TGTGCCAGCAGCCCCGGGGCGTTTGGGCGGCAAGAGACCCAGTACTTC.

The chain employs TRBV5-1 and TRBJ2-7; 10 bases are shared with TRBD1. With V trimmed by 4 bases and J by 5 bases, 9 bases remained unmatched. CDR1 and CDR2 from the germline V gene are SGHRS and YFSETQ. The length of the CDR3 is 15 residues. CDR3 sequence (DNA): TGCGCCAGCAGCCCTCGGGACAGGGGCTTGGACGAGCAGTACTTC. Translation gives CASSPRDRGLDEQYF.

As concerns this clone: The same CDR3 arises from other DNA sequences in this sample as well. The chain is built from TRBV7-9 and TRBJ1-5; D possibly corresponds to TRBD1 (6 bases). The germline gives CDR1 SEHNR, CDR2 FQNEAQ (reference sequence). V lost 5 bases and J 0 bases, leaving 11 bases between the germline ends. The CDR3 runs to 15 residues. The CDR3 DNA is TGTGCCAGCAGCCTAGGGGGATATAGCAATCAGCCCCAGCATTTT. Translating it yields CASSLGGYSNQPQHF.

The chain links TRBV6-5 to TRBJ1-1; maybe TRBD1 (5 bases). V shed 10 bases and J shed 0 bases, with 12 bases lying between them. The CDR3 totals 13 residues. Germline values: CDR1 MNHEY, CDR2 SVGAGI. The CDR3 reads CATQGTMNTEAFF. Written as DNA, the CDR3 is TGTGCCACCCAGGGCACGATGAACACTGAAGCTTTCTTT.

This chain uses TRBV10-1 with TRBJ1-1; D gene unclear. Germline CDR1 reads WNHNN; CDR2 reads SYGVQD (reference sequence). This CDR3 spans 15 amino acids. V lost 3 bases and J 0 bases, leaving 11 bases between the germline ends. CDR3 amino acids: CASSDPKQMNTEAFF. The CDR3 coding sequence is TGCGCCAGCAGTGACCCGAAGCAAATGAACACTGAAGCTTTCTTT.

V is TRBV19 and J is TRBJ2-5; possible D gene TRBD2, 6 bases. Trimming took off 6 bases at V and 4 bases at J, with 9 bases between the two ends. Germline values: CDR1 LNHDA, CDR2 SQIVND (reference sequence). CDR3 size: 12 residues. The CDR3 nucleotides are TGTGCCAGTAGGCAAGCGGGAGAGACCCAGTACTTC. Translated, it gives CASRQAGETQYF.

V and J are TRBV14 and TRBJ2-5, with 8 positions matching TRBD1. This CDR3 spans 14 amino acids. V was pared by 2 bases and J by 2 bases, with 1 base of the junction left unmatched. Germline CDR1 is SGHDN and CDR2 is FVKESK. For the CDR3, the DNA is TGTGCCAGCAGCCAAAACAGGGGGCAAGAGACCCAGTACTTC. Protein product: CASSQNRGQETQYF.